These 27 T cell receptor beta chains came from one sample sequenced in a study of blood T cell repertoires in COVID-19. Sequencing used immunoSEQ multiplex PCR; TCRdb keeps in-frame clones, though not all of them. The data contain 200,000 or so clones, about 88% of them seen just once; the ten biggest clones take up approximately 1.7%. Material: peripheral blood. The receptors were gathered from a man aged 65 to 79 with acute or convalescent COVID-19.

V usage is TRBV7-2 and J usage is TRBJ2-5; possibly TRBD2 for D (5 bases). From germline, CDR1 is SGHTA and CDR2 FQGNSA. V was clipped by 1 base and J by 4 bases, with 13 bases between them. This CDR3 region has 15 residues. The CDR3 loop is CASSLVGNARETQYF. As DNA, the CDR3 is TGTGCCAGCAGCTTAGTCGGGAACGCGAGAGAGACCCAGTACTTC.

The chain has TRBV5-1 and TRBJ1-4; 9 bases map to TRBD1. J lost 7 bases, V lost 6 bases, and 7 bases had no gene match. Per germline, CDR1 SGHRS and CDR2 YFSETQ. This CDR3 contains 14 residues. The CDR3 DNA is TGCGCCAGCAAGGAGGGACAGGGCGGTGAAAAACTGTTTTTT. Translation: CASKEGQGGEKLFF.

This chain connects TRBV12-3 or TRBV12-4 to TRBJ2-7; D is ambiguous. Trimming stripped 4 bases from V and 5 bases from J, with 12 bases between. The CDR3 length is 13 residues. CDR3 region: CASSSRTVNEQYF. The CDR3, as DNA: TGTGCCAGCAGTTCCCGAACAGTCAACGAGCAGTACTTC.

The chain joins TRBV19 to TRBJ2-3; weak D call: TRBD2 (6 bases). Trimming left V 4 bases short and J 7 bases short, with 15 bases between. This CDR3 has 14 amino acids. Germline assignment: CDR1 LNHDA and CDR2 SQIVND (reference sequence). CDR3 in DNA: TGTGCCAGTAGTAGCGGGGCAGGTTCCTATACGCAGTATTTT. Its protein is CASSSGAGSYTQYF.

CDR3 sequence (DNA): TGTGCCAGCAGCCTTGGTGACAGGGGCAATGAGCAGTTCTTC. Protein sequence: CASSLGDRGNEQFF. This chain uses TRBV7-9 with TRBJ2-1; 8 bases match TRBD1. V dropped 5 bases and J dropped 6; count of bases not matched to a gene: 6. This CDR3 has 14 amino acids. Looked up from germline, CDR1 is SEHNR and CDR2 is FQNEAQ (reference sequence).

This clone occurred once. The chain recombines TRBV28 with TRBJ2-1; 7 positions match TRBD2. The trim removed 1 base at V and 0 bases at J, leaving 3 bases unmatched. Germline CDR1 reads MDHEN; CDR2 reads SYDVKM. This CDR3 has 16 amino acids. DNA of the CDR3: TGTGCCAGCAGTTTATCTTCTAGCGGCTCCTACAATGAGCAGTTCTTC. Residues: CASSLSSSGSYNEQFF. The entire variable domain, with the rest obtained from reference TRBV28 and TRBJ2-1, is as follows: DVKVTQSSRYLVKRTGEKVFLECVQDMDHENMFWYRQDPGLGLRLIYFSYDVKMKEKGDIPEGYSVSREKKERFSLILESASTNQTSMYLCASSLSSSGSYNEQFFGPGTRLTVL.

This clone was picked up a small number of times. V is TRBV7-9 and J is TRBJ1-1, with D tentatively TRBD1 (5 bases). V lost 3 bases and J 2 bases, leaving 19 bases between the germline ends. CDR3 length: 17 residues. CDR1 and CDR2 from the germline V gene are SEHNR and FQNEAQ (reference sequence). The DNA for the CDR3 is TGTGCCAGCAGCTTTTTTACAGGTTTAATACTTAACACTGAAGCTTTCTTT. It yields the protein CASSFFTGLILNTEAFF.

The genes are TRBV12-3 or TRBV12-4 and TRBJ2-1; D might be TRBD2 (5 bases). V lost 0 bases and J 8 bases, leaving 8 bases between the germline ends. This CDR3 comprises 13 residues. The CDR3 DNA sequence: TGTGCCAGCAGTTTAGCTGGAGCGGATGAGCAGTTCTTC. It encodes CASSLAGADEQFF.

The chain is built from TRBV18 and TRBJ2-2, with TRBD1 matching 9 bases. The trim removed 3 bases at V and 4 bases at J, leaving 6 bases unmatched. CDR3 size: 16 residues. CDR1 is KGHSH, CDR2 LQKENI, per germline. The CDR3 here is CASSPRDRAVTGELFF. The CDR3 nucleotides read TGTGCCAGCTCACCCCGGGACAGGGCGGTCACCGGGGAGCTGTTTTTT.

This sequence joins TRBV6-6 and TRBJ2-3; 7 nucleotides align to TRBD1. Germline V CDR1 and CDR2: MNHNY, SVGAGI (reference sequence). The CDR3 spans 13 residues. The V gene end was trimmed by 6 bases and the J gene end by 3 bases; junction bases not matched to a gene: 3. In nucleotides, the CDR3 is TGTGCCAGCAGGGGACAGCAGACAGATACGCAGTATTTT. It specifies CASRGQQTDTQYF.

This sequence joins TRBV18 and TRBJ1-5; 7 bases are shared with TRBD1. The V gene end was trimmed by 0 bases and the J gene end by 11 bases; junction bases not matched to a gene: 10. The CDR3 spans 15 residues. Germline assignment: CDR1 KGHSH and CDR2 LQKENI. CDR3 sequence: CASSPPGQGGSTQHF. The CDR3 nucleotides read TGTGCCAGCTCACCACCTGGTCAAGGGGGCTCGACCCAGCATTTT.

The rearrangement uses TRBV5-1 and TRBJ2-3; D call uncertain. The CDR3 has 14 amino acids. Trimming left V 4 bases short and J 2 bases short, with 11 bases between. The V gene's germline CDR1 is SGHRS and CDR2 YFSETQ. The CDR3 sequence: CASSRLQTTDTQYF. The CDR3 bases are TGCGCCAGCAGCCGACTCCAAACCACAGATACGCAGTATTTT.

The genes are TRBV9 and TRBJ1-3; possible D gene TRBD1, 5 bases. The germline V gene has CDR1 SGDLS and CDR2 YYNGEE. V was cut by 4 bases and J by 0 bases, with 14 bases left in between. The length of the CDR3 is 16 residues. The CDR3 protein is CASSSETAPSGNTIYF. For the CDR3, the DNA is TGTGCCAGCAGCTCCGAGACAGCGCCCTCTGGAAACACCATATATTTT.

This rearrangement joins TRBV6-5 to TRBJ1-1; possibly TRBD1 for D (5 bases). V lost 5 bases and J 0 bases, leaving 10 bases between the germline ends. This CDR3 spans 14 amino acids. Germline CDR1 and CDR2: MNHEY and SVGAGI. The CDR3 sequence: CASSRQQMNTEAFF. As DNA, the CDR3 is TGTGCCAGCAGTAGACAGCAAATGAACACTGAAGCTTTCTTT.

The chain is built from TRBV3-1 (or the pseudogene TRBV3-2) and TRBJ2-7; 8 bases align to TRBD2. The CDR3 covers 14 residues. Trimming at V came to 10 bases and at J to 0 bases, leaving 8 bases not matched to a gene. Germline V lookup: CDR1 LGHDT, CDR2 YNNKEL (reference sequence). Here the CDR3 DNA reads TGTGCCACCCGAAATAGCGGGACCTCCTACGAGCAGTACTTC. Residues: CATRNSGTSYEQYF.

The J gene is TRBJ1-2, the V gene TRBV29-1; 7 bases are a match to TRBD1. V shed 3 bases, J shed 3 bases, and the junction held 1 base outside the gene matches. The germline gives CDR1 SQVTM, CDR2 ANQGSEA. The CDR3 is 12 residues long. This chain's CDR3 is CSVDGTDYGYTF. Here the CDR3 DNA reads TGCAGCGTTGATGGGACAGACTATGGCTACACCTTC.

A few counts support this clone. This chain uses TRBV28 with TRBJ1-5, with 8 bases lining up with TRBD1. The CDR3 extends over 15 amino acids. V shed 6 bases and J 4 bases; nucleotides not matched to a gene: 8. Per germline, CDR1 MDHEN and CDR2 SYDVKM. CDR3 DNA sequence: TGTGCCAGCAGCAAGGGACAGGCCCTTAATCAGCCCCAGCATTTT. Encoded protein: CASSKGQALNQPQHF.

The gene calls are TRBV6-5 and TRBJ1-5; D not resolved. Germline V gene data show CDR1 as MNHEY and CDR2 as SVGAGI. The CDR3 length is 15 residues. Trimming took 6 bases from V and 0 from J, leaving 12 bases between them. The CDR3 protein is CASRMADYSNQPQHF. DNA for the CDR3: TGTGCCAGCAGGATGGCGGATTATAGCAATCAGCCCCAGCATTTT.

The V and J genes are TRBV7-2 and TRBJ2-1, with D possibly matching TRBD1 (6 bases). Germline CDR1 reads SGHTA; CDR2 reads FQGNSA. Trimming took off 5 bases at V and 5 bases at J, with 16 bases between the two ends. There are 15 residues in the CDR3. In DNA form, the CDR3 reads TGTGCCAGCAGCAGATTCCCCGGGACAAACAATGAGCAGTTCTTC. Its protein product is CASSRFPGTNNEQFF.

The V call is TRBV27, the J call TRBJ2-1; 10 bases are shared with TRBD1. V was clipped by 0 bases and J by 8 bases; unmatched bases: 4. In germline, CDR1 is MNHEY, CDR2 SMNVEV (reference sequence). This CDR3 is 15 amino acids long. The CDR3 DNA reads TGTGCCAGCAGTTTATCGAAGGGACAGGGGTATGAGCAGTTCTTC. Translated: CASSLSKGQGYEQFF.

The sample holds one count of this clone. V gene TRBV19 combines with J gene TRBJ2-1, with D perhaps TRBD2 (6 bases). The CDR3 extends over 18 amino acids. With 4 bases removed from V and 1 base from J, the gap between germline ends came to 20 bases. The germline V gene encodes CDR1 LNHDA and CDR2 SQIVND (reference sequence). Here the CDR3 reads CASSKGGAGTKSYNEQFF. The DNA for the CDR3 is TGTGCCAGTAGTAAGGGAGGAGCGGGCACAAAATCCTACAATGAGCAGTTCTTC.

For the CDR3, the DNA is TGTGCCAGCAGCCAAGCGGACAGCCTCTATAATTCACCCCTCCACTTT. Amino acid sequence: CASSQADSLYNSPLHF. V gene TRBV3-1 (or the pseudogene TRBV3-2) combines with J gene TRBJ1-6; D may be TRBD1 (6 bases). The length of the CDR3 is 16 residues. V was pared by 1 base and J by 3 bases, with 10 bases between. Per germline, CDR1 LGHDT and CDR2 YNNKEL (reference sequence).

V and J are TRBV7-9 and TRBJ2-7; 8 nucleotides agree with TRBD2. The CDR3 covers 16 residues. Germline CDR1 reads SEHNR; CDR2 reads FQNEAQ (reference sequence). The trim removed 5 bases at V and 3 bases at J, leaving 12 bases unmatched. CDR3 DNA: TGTGCCAGCAGCCCGGTAGGAAATAGCGGGGTCTACGAGCAGTACTTC. The encoded protein is CASSPVGNSGVYEQYF. The whole variable domain, remainder taken from reference TRBV7-9 and TRBJ2-7, is DTGVSQNPRHKITKRGQNVTFRCDPISEHNRLYWYRQTLGQGPEFLTYFQNEAQLEKSRLLSDRFSAERPKGSFSTLEIQRTEQGDSAMYLCASSPVGNSGVYEQYFGPGTRLTVT.

The genes are TRBV28 and TRBJ1-1; TRBD1 matches at 8 bases. Unmatched junction bases numbered 16, after V lost 4 bases and J lost 9 bases. Looked up from germline, CDR1 is MDHEN and CDR2 is SYDVKM. The CDR3 is 16 residues long. CDR3 bases: TGTGCCAGCAGTTCCCTGGGACAGGAGACAGCGTTCCAAGCTTTCTTT. Translating gives CASSSLGQETAFQAFF.

The rearrangement uses TRBV2 and TRBJ2-7, with D possibly being TRBD1 (5 bases). The CDR3 is made up of 12 amino acids. Trimming took off 5 bases at V and 6 bases at J, with 11 bases between the two ends. Germline V gene sequence: CDR1 SNHLY, CDR2 FYNNEI. The CDR3 DNA reads TGTGCCAGCAGTCCCTGGACAAGCGAGCAGTACTTC. It codes for CASSPWTSEQYF.

This chain joins TRBV6-5 and TRBJ2-7; 8 nucleotides match TRBD2. V lost 6 bases to trimming and J lost 4 bases; unmatched junction nucleotides: 8. This CDR3 is built from 14 residues. The germline V gene has CDR1 MNHEY and CDR2 SVGAGI. The CDR3 nucleotides are TGTGCCAGCAGCGGGGGGGTTTGGGAATACGAGCAGTACTTC. This gives the protein CASSGGVWEYEQYF.

The chain uses TRBV3-1 (or the pseudogene TRBV3-2) and TRBJ2-1; no clear D. Germline lookup yields CDR1 LGHDT and CDR2 YNNKEL (reference sequence). CDR3 length: 14 residues. V shed 1 base and J shed 1 base, with 5 bases lying between them. CDR3 in DNA: TGTGCCAGCAGCCAAGCAGGATCCTACAATGAGCAGTTCTTC. This translates into CASSQAGSYNEQFF.